This TCR beta chain is drawn from a study of blood T cell repertoires in COVID-19. Overall study: Some COVID-19 samples were acute and others convalescent; all came from the United States, Italy and Spain. PBMCs, B-cell-depleted T cells, or T cells were the source of the cDNA or gDNA that made up the material.

In the study's own analysis: It was from reference gene primer amplification that nucleated cell counts were estimated. TCRdb's copy holds only in-frame clones and misses some; the assay was immunoSEQ multiplex PCR. V, J and clone size are taken as reported in that table, and D and trimming were inferred from the DNA itself. The repertoire holds 60,000 to 85,000 clones, roughly 89% seen once, with roughly 4.5% in the top ten. The CDR3 has 12 amino acids. Trimming cost V 1 base and J 6 bases, with 4 bases left between them. From germline, CDR1 is SGHNT and CDR2 YENEEA. V is TRBV11-3 and J is TRBJ2-1; D is uncertain. The TCR comes from a woman aged 45-60 years with active COVID-19. The source material was peripheral blood. The CDR3 DNA reads as TGTGCCAGCAGCTTAGTGGCCAATGAGCAGTTCTTC. The encoded protein is CASSLVANEQFF.